Shown below are 19 T cell receptor beta chains from a single sample sequenced in a study of shared clonotypes between healthy human individuals. TCRdb's copy holds only in-frame clones and misses some; the assay was immunoSEQ multiplex PCR. The data show under 300,000 clones, over 60% seen once. The sequencing input was memory CD4+ T cells sorted from blood. The subset denotes: CD45RA-negative fraction. The receptors were gathered from a young man in good health.

The rearrangement links TRBV29-1 to TRBJ1-2; D gene uncertain. Per germline, CDR1 SQVTM and CDR2 ANQGSEA. V dropped 6 bases and J dropped 7 bases, with 18 bases sitting between them. The length of the CDR3 is 13 residues. The CDR3 sequence: CSVSGGPSFGYTF. The DNA of the CDR3 is TGCAGCGTCTCAGGAGGCCCCTCTTTTGGCTACACCTTC. Full variable domain (missing parts from reference TRBV29-1 and TRBJ1-2): SAVISQKPSRDICQRGTSLTIQCQVDSQVTMMFWYRQQPGQSLTLIATANQGSEATYESGFVIDKFPISRPNLTFSTLTVSNMSPEDSSIYLCSVSGGPSFGYTFGSGTRLTVV.

The V gene is TRBV12-5, the J gene TRBJ1-2; D gene ambiguous. CDR3 length: 16 residues. CDR1 is LGHNT, CDR2 FRNRAP, per germline. The germline V and J ends were trimmed by 6 bases and 4 bases, with 21 bases remaining between them. This CDR3 reads CASGSYNGAGSYGYTF. Written as DNA, the CDR3 is TGTGCTAGTGGGTCCTACAATGGCGCCGGGAGCTATGGCTACACCTTC.

This clone was seen ten or more times. The rearrangement uses TRBV2 and TRBJ1-3; no firm D call. V was trimmed by 7 bases and J by 2 bases, leaving 6 bases between them. Germline CDR1 and CDR2: SNHLY and FYNNEI. There are 12 residues in the CDR3. The CDR3 bases are TGTGCCAGCATAAAAACTGGAAACACCATATATTTT. As protein: CASIKTGNTIYF.

This clone turned up a few times. The rearrangement links TRBV18 to TRBJ2-5; D remains ambiguous. In germline, CDR1 is KGHSH, CDR2 LQKENI. V dropped 3 bases and J dropped 3 bases, with 8 bases sitting between them. The CDR3 extends over 13 amino acids. The CDR3 protein is CASSPSAEETQYF. For the CDR3, the DNA is TGTGCCAGCTCACCCTCGGCGGAAGAGACCCAGTACTTC.

This chain links TRBV9 with TRBJ2-1; 12 bases map to TRBD2. V lost 1 base and J lost 4; bases outside the gene matches: 9. There are 18 residues in the CDR3. Per the germline V gene, CDR1 is SGDLS and CDR2 is YYNGEE. The CDR3 coding sequence is TGTGCCAGCAGCGTACCGGCTAGCGGGAGGGCGGGGTACAATGAGCAGTTCTTC. Translation gives CASSVPASGRAGYNEQFF.

The rearrangement links TRBV6-5 to TRBJ2-2; a possible D gene is TRBD1 (6 bases). Germline V gene lookup returns CDR1 MNHEY and CDR2 SVGAGI. The CDR3 consists of 13 residues. V shed 7 bases and J shed 3 bases, with 9 bases lying between them. The CDR3 nucleotides are TGTGCCAGCAAGGGACACCACACCGGGGAGCTGTTTTTT. It specifies CASKGHHTGELFF.

This chain uses TRBV5-1 with TRBJ2-7, with 10 nucleotides matching TRBD2. The junction had 13 bases not matched to a gene; V was cut back by 7 bases and J by 6 bases. CDR1 is SGHRS, CDR2 YFSETQ, per germline. CDR3 size: 15 residues. The CDR3, as DNA: TGCGCCAGCTACCTATCTCTAGCGGGAGTCTCCGAGCAGTACTTC. It yields the protein CASYLSLAGVSEQYF. Filled out from reference TRBV5-1 and TRBJ2-7, the complete variable domain reads KAGVTQTPRYLIKTRGQQVTLSCSPISGHRSVSWYQQTPGQGLQFLFEYFSETQRNKGNFPGRFSGRQFSNSRSEMNVSTLELGDSALYLCASYLSLAGVSEQYFGPGTRLTVT.

The gene calls are TRBV19 and TRBJ2-3, with 10 bases fitting TRBD2. V shed 5 bases and J 6 bases; nucleotides not matched to a gene: 2. The CDR3 consists of 13 residues. CDR1 is LNHDA and CDR2 is SQIVND in the germline V gene (reference sequence). The CDR3 spells CASSELAGDTQYF. In DNA, the CDR3 is TGTGCCAGTAGTGAACTAGCGGGGGATACGCAGTATTTT.

The chain joins TRBV30 to TRBJ1-4; D unclear. The V gene's germline CDR1 is GTSNPN and CDR2 SVGIG (reference sequence). V was shortened by 1 base and J by 8 bases, with 11 bases between the two germline ends. The CDR3 is 13 amino acids. The CDR3 region has the DNA TGTGCCTGGAGTGACTTAGGACTCGAAAAACTGTTTTTT. This codes for CAWSDLGLEKLFF.

This clone was counted many times. CDR3 in DNA: TGTGCCAGCAGTGCACAGGGAAGAGAAAAACTGTTTTTT. This codes for CASSAQGREKLFF. The chain uses TRBV25-1 and TRBJ1-4, with D possibly TRBD1 on 6 matching bases. This CDR3 is 13 amino acids long. The germline CDR1 and CDR2 sequences are MGHDK and SYGVNS. V was shortened by 4 bases and J by 8 bases, with 11 bases between the two germline ends.

In regard to this clone: A much more abundant neighbour one base away suggests this may be a read error. Different DNA sequences within this sample yield the same CDR3. This rearrangement joins TRBV7-8 to TRBJ1-4; 7 positions match TRBD1. The V segment lost 4 bases and the J segment 5 bases; nucleotides outside the gene matches: 4. Germline CDR1 and CDR2: SGHVS and FQNEAQ. The CDR3 runs to 14 residues. This CDR3 reads CASSSGTANEKLFF. As DNA, the CDR3 is TGTGCCAGCAGCTCAGGGACAGCAAATGAAAAACTGTTTTTT.

The chain combines TRBV5-1 with TRBJ2-1, with D hard to call. The CDR3 runs 13 residues. Germline assignment: CDR1 SGHRS and CDR2 YFSETQ. V gave up 2 bases and J gave up 7 bases, with 10 bases separating them. CDR3 loop: CASSFGRSNEQFF. As DNA, the CDR3 is TGCGCCAGCAGCTTCGGTCGCAGTAATGAGCAGTTCTTC.

There are many counts of this clone. The V gene is TRBV2, the J gene TRBJ2-7; D may match TRBD1 or TRBD2 (5 bases each). The CDR3 spans 14 residues. Looked up from germline, CDR1 is SNHLY and CDR2 is FYNNEI. The V and J ends lost 11 bases and 3 bases respectively, with 20 bases between them. The CDR3 nucleotides read TGTGCCGGCGCCGGGACCCGGAAAATCTACGAGCAGTACTTC. It yields the protein CAGAGTRKIYEQYF.

The chain uses TRBV6-5 and TRBJ2-7, with a tentative D call TRBD1 (6 bases). This CDR3 spans 14 amino acids. CDR1 MNHEY and CDR2 SVGAGI come from the germline V gene. V shed 6 bases and J shed 6 bases, with 18 bases lying between them. CDR3 sequence: CASRNQGSGSEQYF. Here the CDR3 DNA reads TGTGCCAGCAGGAATCAGGGGTCGGGCTCCGAGCAGTACTTC.

The chain has TRBV5-5 and TRBJ2-5; tentative D call: TRBD1 (6 bases). Germline CDR1 and CDR2: SGHKS and YYEKEE (reference sequence). Trimming stripped 1 base from V and 4 bases from J, with 17 bases between. The CDR3 has 16 residues. The CDR3 loop is CASSLSSKIGGETQYF. The CDR3 DNA is TGTGCCAGCAGCTTGAGTTCGAAAATAGGGGGAGAGACCCAGTACTTC.

The chain employs TRBV2 and TRBJ2-7; the D gene is possibly TRBD1 (6 bases). Trimming took 6 bases from V and 5 from J, leaving 14 bases between them. The CDR3 has 13 residues. CDR1 is SNHLY, CDR2 FYNNEI, per germline. CDR3 amino acids: CASRMVGDNEQYF. Written as DNA, the CDR3 is TGTGCCAGCAGAATGGTAGGGGACAACGAGCAGTACTTC.

This clone was observed a handful of times. The J gene is TRBJ1-2, the V gene TRBV19; perhaps TRBD1 as D (5 bases). Germline-derived CDR1 and CDR2 are LNHDA and SQIVND (reference sequence). V was pared by 5 bases and J by 3 bases, with 13 bases between. CDR3 length equals 14 residues. The CDR3 loop is CASSRQGVDYGYTF. The CDR3 nucleotides read TGTGCCAGTAGTCGGCAGGGCGTCGACTATGGCTACACCTTC.

This clone has just a few counts. The chain carries TRBV6-6 and TRBJ2-7, with D uncertain. CDR3 length: 11 residues. Germline V gene sequence: CDR1 MNHNY, CDR2 SVGAGI (reference sequence). Trimming removed 5 bases from V and 4 bases from J, with 6 bases in between. CDR3 in amino acids: CASSGMYEQYF. The CDR3 DNA follows: TGTGCCAGCAGTGGCATGTACGAGCAGTACTTC.

This clone was seen only a few times. The chain couples TRBV5-1 to TRBJ2-1; 8 positions agree with TRBD2. V shed 2 bases, J shed 5 bases, and the junction held 9 bases outside the gene matches. Germline assignment: CDR1 SGHRS and CDR2 YFSETQ. This CDR3 region has 16 residues. The DNA for the CDR3 is TGCGCCAGCAGCTTCTCTGTAGCGGGGCTTAACAATGAGCAGTTCTTC. It specifies CASSFSVAGLNNEQFF.